Shown below are 8 T cell receptor beta chains from a single sample sequenced in a study of blood T cell repertoires in COVID-19. TCRdb keeps only in-frame clones here, not all; method: immunoSEQ multiplex PCR. The sample records some 380,000 clones, around 87% being singletons. Sequenced input: PBMCs or T cells enriched from blood (not recorded which). Every receptor here comes from a man aged 25 to 40 who had recovered from COVID-19.

The rearrangement joins TRBV9 to TRBJ1-1; D possibly corresponds to TRBD1 (5 bases). The V gene's germline CDR1 is SGDLS and CDR2 YYNGEE. This CDR3 contains 16 residues. V lost 2 bases and J lost 4, with 18 bases in between. CDR3 coding DNA: TGTGCCAGCAGCGTTGGCTGGGGGGAAGAGGTCACTGAAGCTTTCTTT. It specifies CASSVGWGEEVTEAFF.

The sample holds one count of this clone. The CDR3 sequence is CSVLLGVTVGNEQFF. CDR3 DNA: TGCAGCGTTCTGTTGGGCGTCACAGTGGGCAATGAGCAGTTCTTC. This chain uses TRBV29-1 with TRBJ2-1, with D uncertain. Germline V gene data show CDR1 as SQVTM and CDR2 as ANQGSEA. CDR3 length equals 15 residues. The V gene lost 5 bases and the J gene lost 6 bases, with 20 bases spanning the gap.

This clone was counted between two and nine times. The chain links TRBV6-5 to TRBJ1-2; D might be TRBD1 (6 bases). V was cut by 6 bases and J by 4 bases, with 12 bases left in between. CDR3 length: 13 residues. CDR1 and CDR2 (germline): MNHEY, SVGAGI. This CDR3 is CASSKQGLYGYTF. CDR3 nucleotides: TGTGCCAGCAGCAAACAGGGCCTCTATGGCTACACCTTC.

V gene TRBV6-4 combines with J gene TRBJ1-2, with D hard to call. Germline loops: CDR1 MRHNA, CDR2 SNTAGT. The V end lost 0 bases, the J end lost 3 bases, and 8 bases lay between the germline ends. The CDR3 sequence is 14 residues long. CDR3 bases: TGTGCCAGCAGTGACTCAGACACCGACTATGGCTACACCTTC. Protein product: CASSDSDTDYGYTF.

The chain joins TRBV10-1 to TRBJ2-7, with a possible D match to TRBD1 (6 bases). The germline CDR1 and CDR2 sequences are WNHNN and SYGVQD (reference sequence). The ends were cut back, 6 bases at V and 10 bases at J, with 16 bases in the middle. The CDR3 runs 12 residues. CDR3: CASSDDRLSQYF. In nucleotides, the CDR3 is TGCGCCAGCAGCGATGACAGGCTAAGTCAGTACTTC.

The V call is TRBV2, the J call TRBJ1-2; D is undetermined. Germline V gene sequence: CDR1 SNHLY, CDR2 FYNNEI. The V gene lost 4 bases and the J gene lost 4 bases, with 13 bases spanning the gap. The CDR3 consists of 14 residues. The CDR3 spells CASSGWDEGYGYTF. As DNA, the CDR3 is TGTGCCAGCAGTGGCTGGGATGAGGGCTATGGCTACACCTTC.

The chain links TRBV5-4 to TRBJ1-5; 7 bases are shared with TRBD1. This CDR3 comprises 13 residues. CDR1 SGHNT and CDR2 YYREEE come from the germline V gene (reference sequence). The V gene end was trimmed by 4 bases and the J gene end by 2 bases; junction bases not matched to a gene: 0. The CDR3 DNA is TGTGCCAGCAGCCAGGGGGGCAATCAGCCCCAGCATTTT. Residues: CASSQGGNQPQHF.

Here the CDR3 DNA reads TGTGCCATCAGTGAGGGACAGCCCTATGGCTACACCTTC. Protein product: CAISEGQPYGYTF. This chain connects TRBV10-3 to TRBJ1-2; TRBD1 might be the D (6 bases). Germline V lookup: CDR1 ENHRY, CDR2 SYGVKD. This CDR3 is built from 13 residues. The germline V and J ends were trimmed by 2 bases and 4 bases, with 8 bases remaining between them.